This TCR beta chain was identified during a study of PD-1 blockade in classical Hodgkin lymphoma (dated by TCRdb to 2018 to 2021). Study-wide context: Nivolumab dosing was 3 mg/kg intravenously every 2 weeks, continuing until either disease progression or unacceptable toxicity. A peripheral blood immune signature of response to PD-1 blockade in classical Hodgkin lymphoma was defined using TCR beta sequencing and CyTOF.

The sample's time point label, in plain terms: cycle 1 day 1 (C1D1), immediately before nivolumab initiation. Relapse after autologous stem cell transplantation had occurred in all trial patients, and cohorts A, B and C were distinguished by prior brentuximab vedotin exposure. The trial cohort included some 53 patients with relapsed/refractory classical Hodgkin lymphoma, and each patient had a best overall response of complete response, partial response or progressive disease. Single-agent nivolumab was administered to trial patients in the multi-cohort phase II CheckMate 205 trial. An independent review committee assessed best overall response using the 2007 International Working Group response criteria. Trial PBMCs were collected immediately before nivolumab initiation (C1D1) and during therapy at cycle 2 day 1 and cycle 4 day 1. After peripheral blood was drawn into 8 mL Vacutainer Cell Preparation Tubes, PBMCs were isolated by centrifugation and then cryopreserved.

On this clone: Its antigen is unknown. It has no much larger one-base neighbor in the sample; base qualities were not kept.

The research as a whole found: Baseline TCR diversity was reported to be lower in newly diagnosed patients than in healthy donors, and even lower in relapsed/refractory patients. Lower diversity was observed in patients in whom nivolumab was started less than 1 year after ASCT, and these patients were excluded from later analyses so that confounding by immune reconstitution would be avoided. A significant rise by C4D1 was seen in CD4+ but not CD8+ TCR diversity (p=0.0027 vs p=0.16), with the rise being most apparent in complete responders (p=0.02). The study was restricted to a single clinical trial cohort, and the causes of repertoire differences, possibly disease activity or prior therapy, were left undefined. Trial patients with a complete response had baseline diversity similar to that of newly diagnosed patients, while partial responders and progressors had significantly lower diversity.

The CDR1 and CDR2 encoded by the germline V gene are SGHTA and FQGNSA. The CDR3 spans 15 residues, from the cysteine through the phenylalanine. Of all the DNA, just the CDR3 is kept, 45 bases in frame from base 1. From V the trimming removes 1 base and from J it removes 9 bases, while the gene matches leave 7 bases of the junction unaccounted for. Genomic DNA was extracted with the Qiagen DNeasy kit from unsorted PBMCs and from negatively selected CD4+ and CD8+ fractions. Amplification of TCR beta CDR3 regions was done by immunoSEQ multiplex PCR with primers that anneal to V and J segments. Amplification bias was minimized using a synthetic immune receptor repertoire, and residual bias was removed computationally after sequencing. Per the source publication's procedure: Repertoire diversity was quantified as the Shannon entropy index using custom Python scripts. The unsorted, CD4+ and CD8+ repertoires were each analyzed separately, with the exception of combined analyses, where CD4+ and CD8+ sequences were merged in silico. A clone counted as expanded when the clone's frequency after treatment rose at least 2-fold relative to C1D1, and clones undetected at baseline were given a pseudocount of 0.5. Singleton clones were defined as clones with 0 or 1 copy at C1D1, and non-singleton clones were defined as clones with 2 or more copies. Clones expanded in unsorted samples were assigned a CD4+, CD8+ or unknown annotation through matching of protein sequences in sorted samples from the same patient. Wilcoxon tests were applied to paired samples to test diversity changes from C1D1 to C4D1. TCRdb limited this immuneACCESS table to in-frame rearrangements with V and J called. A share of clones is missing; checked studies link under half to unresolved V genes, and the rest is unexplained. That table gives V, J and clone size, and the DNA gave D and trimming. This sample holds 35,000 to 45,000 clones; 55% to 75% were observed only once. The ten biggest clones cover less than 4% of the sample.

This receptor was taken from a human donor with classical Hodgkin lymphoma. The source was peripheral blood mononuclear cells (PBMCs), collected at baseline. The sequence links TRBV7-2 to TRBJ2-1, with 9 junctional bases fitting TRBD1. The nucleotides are TGTGCCAGCAGCTTAGTACAGGGGGCTGGTACTGAGCAGTTCTTC. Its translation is CASSLVQGAGTEQFF.